The clone carrying this T cell receptor beta chain appeared a few times. The target antigen is unknown. Relying on iRepertoire HTBI primers and Arm-PCR of CDR3 regions, the team built TCR beta libraries. TCRdb re-called the multiplex PCR reads through MiXCR, storing one row per CDR3 protein. The data show under 300,000 distinct CDR3 sequences, around 20% seen once. The entry originates in a study of regulatory T cells in long-lasting Graves disease. Time point: newly diagnosed GD, antithyroid drugs for less than 3 months. PBMC-extracted RNA yielded the TCR library. Patients hailed from an endocrinology department in Xi'an, China. Peripheral blood, 7 to 10 milliliters per patient, was collected in EDTA tubes. Trimming took 4 bases from V and 1 from J, leaving 10 bases between them. CDR1 and CDR2 (germline): LGHNA, YNFKEQ. CDR3 size: 15 residues. Overall study findings and caveats: New patients shared more than 950 public clonotypes, and persistent patients shared more, with fewer than 3,500. Segments TRBV28, TRBJ1-2 and TRBJ2-5 showed preferential usage in persistent disease.

Sample: peripheral blood mononuclear cells (PBMCs), taken at new diagnosis, from a patient treated with antithyroid drugs. The clonotype was recovered from a female donor with Graves disease. V gene TRBV4-2 combines with J gene TRBJ2-2; perhaps TRBD2 as D (5 bases). The CDR3 is CASSPIGENTGELFF. Here the CDR3 DNA reads TGTGCCAGCAGCCCTATCGGGGAGAACACCGGGGAGCTGTTTTTT.